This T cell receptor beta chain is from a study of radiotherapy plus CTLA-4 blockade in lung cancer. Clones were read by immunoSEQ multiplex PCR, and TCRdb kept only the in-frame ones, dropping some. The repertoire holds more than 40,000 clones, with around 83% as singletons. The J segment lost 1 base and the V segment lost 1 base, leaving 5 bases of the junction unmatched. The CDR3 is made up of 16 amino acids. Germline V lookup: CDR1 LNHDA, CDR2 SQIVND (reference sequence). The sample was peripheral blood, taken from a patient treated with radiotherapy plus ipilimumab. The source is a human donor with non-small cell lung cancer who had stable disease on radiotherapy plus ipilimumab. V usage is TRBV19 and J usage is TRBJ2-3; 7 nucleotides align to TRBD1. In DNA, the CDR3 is TGTGCCAGTAGTATAGGGGGCGGACAGGGCACAGATACGCAGTATTTT. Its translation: CASSIGGGQGTDTQYF.